Reported below is one T cell receptor beta chain. After extraction with the RNeasy kit, about 0.45 to 1 ug of the RNA was reverse transcribed using random hexamers. From the immunoSEQ multiplex PCR reads, TCRdb called clonotypes with MiXCR, one entry per CDR3 protein. This table has over 150,000 distinct CDR3 sequences, approximately 94% appearing once. The data stem from a study of CD8 T cells in Susac syndrome. V trimming: 1 base; J trimming: 4 bases; junction bases outside the gene matches: 6. The CDR3 contains 16 residues. CDR1 LNHNV and CDR2 YYDKDF come from the germline V gene (reference sequence).

This sequence was found in a human donor with Susac syndrome. This chain connects TRBV15 to TRBJ2-3; 9 positions agree with TRBD1. Sequencing was carried out using CD4+ T cells from PBMCs. For the CDR3, the DNA is TGTGCCACCAGCAGAGTGAGAACAGGGGGCTCAGATACGCAGTATTTT. The encoded protein is CATSRVRTGGSDTQYF.